The rows below give T cell receptor beta chains drawn from one sample of a study of Graves' ophthalmopathy and Graves' hyperthyroidism. TCRdb re-derived calls from the multiplex PCR reads in MiXCR, one entry per CDR3 protein. There are around 670,000 distinct CDR3 sequences in the sample; approximately 40% occur only once, and around 40% lies in the top ten. Sequenced sample: peripheral blood. Every receptor here comes from an adult man with Graves' ophthalmopathy. The CDR3 runs from the conserved cysteine through the conserved F or W. The D gene is left open where the match is weak. Some rows have no size entry. The others give once, few or many, or a class for an expanded clone.

abundance: many
j_gene: TRBJ1-1
d_gene: TRBD1
v_gene: TRBV12-3/TRBV12-4
CDR3aa: CASRGQYTEAFF
CDR3nt: TGTGCCAGCAGGGGACAGTACACTGAAGCTTTCTTT

abundance: .
j_gene: TRBJ2-2
d_gene: TRBD2
v_gene: TRBV25-1
CDR3aa: CASSPGRDRTGELFF
CDR3nt: TGCGCCAGCAGCCCGGGGAGGGATCGCACCGGGGAGCTGTTTTTT

abundance: few
j_gene: TRBJ2-2
d_gene: TRBD1
v_gene: TRBV2
CDR3aa: CAATDRDTGELFF
CDR3nt: TGTGCCGCAACAGACAGGGACACCGGGGAGCTGTTTTTT

abundance: many
j_gene: TRBJ1-5
d_gene: .
v_gene: TRBV12-3/TRBV12-4
CDR3aa: CASTLWGQPQHF
CDR3nt: TGTGCCAGCACCTTGTGGGGACAGCCCCAGCATTTT

abundance: many
j_gene: TRBJ2-7
d_gene: .
v_gene: TRBV15
CDR3aa: CATSRETSKNYEQYF
CDR3nt: TGTGCCACCAGCAGAGAAACTAGTAAGAACTACGAGCAGTACTTC

abundance: .
j_gene: TRBJ1-1
d_gene: .
v_gene: TRBV19
CDR3aa: CASSTAKGEFVRRTEAFF
CDR3nt: TGTGCCAGTAGTACTGCTAAGGGTGAATTTGTCAGGCGTACTGAAGCTTTCTTT

abundance: .
j_gene: TRBJ1-1
d_gene: .
v_gene: TRBV25-1
CDR3aa: CASSYRPSNTEAFF
CDR3nt: TGTGCCAGCAGTTACCGTCCGTCGAACACTGAAGCTTTCTTT

abundance: .
j_gene: TRBJ2-3
d_gene: .
v_gene: TRBV15
CDR3aa: CATSRGTAGTDTQYF
CDR3nt: TGTGCCACCAGCAGAGGGACAGCCGGCACAGATACGCAGTATTTT

abundance: many
j_gene: TRBJ2-2
d_gene: .
v_gene: TRBV7-7
CDR3aa: CASSSGYSGELFF
CDR3nt: TGTGCTAGCAGCTCAGGGTATAGCGGGGAGCTGTTTTTT

abundance: .
j_gene: TRBJ1-2
d_gene: .
v_gene: TRBV25-1
CDR3aa: CASYETNYGYAF
CDR3nt: TGTGCCAGTTACGAGACTAACTATGGCTACGCCTTC

abundance: once
j_gene: TRBJ1-4
d_gene: .
v_gene: TRBV9
CDR3aa: CASSVEGRGEKLFF
CDR3nt: TGTGCCAGCAGCGTAGAAGGGAGAGGTGAAAAACTGTTTTTT

abundance: .
j_gene: TRBJ2-5
d_gene: TRBD2
v_gene: TRBV9
CDR3aa: CASSVELGLAGEETQYF
CDR3nt: TGCGCCAGCAGCGTTGAACTGGGACTAGCGGGAGAAGAGACCCAGTACTTC

abundance: .
j_gene: TRBJ2-7
d_gene: TRBD1
v_gene: TRBV2
CDR3aa: CASRKQGASYEQYF
CDR3nt: TGTGCCAGCAGGAAACAGGGGGCATCCTACGAGCAGTACTTC

abundance: .
j_gene: TRBJ1-2
d_gene: .
v_gene: TRBV10-3
CDR3aa: CAISEIGRNGYTF
CDR3nt: TGTGCCATCAGTGAGATCGGCAGGAATGGCTACACCTTC

abundance: .
j_gene: TRBJ2-7
d_gene: .
v_gene: TRBV7-8
CDR3aa: CASSLVGGETYEQYF
CDR3nt: TGTGCCAGCAGCTTAGTTGGGGGCGAAACCTACGAGCAGTACTTC

abundance: few
j_gene: TRBJ1-1
d_gene: .
v_gene: TRBV20-1
CDR3aa: CSAEIRPEWTEEAFF
CDR3nt: TGCAGTGCTGAGATTCGGCCGGAGTGGACAGAAGAAGCTTTCTTT

abundance: .
j_gene: TRBJ1-1
d_gene: TRBD1
v_gene: TRBV25-1
CDR3aa: CASSTRDRNTEALF
CDR3nt: TGTGCCAGCAGCACCCGGGACAGGAACACTGAAGCTCTCTTT

abundance: .
j_gene: TRBJ2-5
d_gene: TRBD1
v_gene: TRBV9
CDR3aa: CASSVADRGSGETQYF
CDR3nt: TGTGCCAGCAGCGTAGCGGACAGGGGGTCGGGAGAGACCCAGTACTTC

abundance: .
j_gene: TRBJ2-2
d_gene: TRBD2
v_gene: TRBV20-1
CDR3aa: CSAVGLAPDTGELFF
CDR3nt: TGCAGTGCCGTGGGACTAGCACCCGACACCGGGGAGCTGTTTTTT

abundance: .
j_gene: TRBJ2-2
d_gene: .
v_gene: TRBV25-1
CDR3aa: CAWRGQLNTGELFF
CDR3nt: TGTGCCTGGAGAGGGCAGTTGAACACCGGGGAGCTGTTTTTT

abundance: .
j_gene: TRBJ1-5
d_gene: TRBD1
v_gene: TRBV24-1
CDR3aa: CASSYLGGFNQPQHF
CDR3nt: TGTGCCAGCAGTTACTTAGGGGGCTTCAATCAGCCCCAGCATTTT

abundance: few
j_gene: TRBJ2-2
d_gene: TRBD1
v_gene: TRBV7-2
CDR3aa: CASSRQGSANTGELFF
CDR3nt: TGTGCCAGCTCCCGACAGGGAAGCGCGAACACCGGGGAGCTGTTTTTT

abundance: .
j_gene: TRBJ2-7
d_gene: .
v_gene: TRBV5-6
CDR3aa: CASSPRRRRYEQYF
CDR3nt: TGTGCCAGCAGCCCCCGCCGGCGGCGATACGAGCAGTACTTC

abundance: .
j_gene: TRBJ2-5
d_gene: .
v_gene: TRBV7-9
CDR3aa: CASSFRSGNLETQYF
CDR3nt: TGTGCCAGCAGCTTTCGCTCGGGAAATCTAGAGACCCAGTACTTC

abundance: few
j_gene: TRBJ2-3
d_gene: .
v_gene: TRBV10-3
CDR3aa: CAISFKDTQYF
CDR3nt: TGTGCCATCAGTTTTAAAGATACGCAGTATTTT

abundance: .
j_gene: TRBJ2-5
d_gene: TRBD2
v_gene: TRBV7-9
CDR3aa: CASSLGLAGVQYF
CDR3nt: TGTGCCAGCAGCTTGGGGCTAGCGGGGGTCCAGTACTTC

abundance: many
j_gene: TRBJ1-2
d_gene: .
v_gene: TRBV12-3/TRBV12-4
CDR3aa: CASSPDPVYGYTF
CDR3nt: TGTGCCAGCAGTCCGGACCCAGTCTATGGCTACACCTTC

abundance: few
j_gene: TRBJ1-5
d_gene: TRBD1
v_gene: TRBV24-1
CDR3aa: CASSYSGTGNQPQHF
CDR3nt: TGTGCCAGCAGTTACTCGGGGACAGGGAATCAGCCCCAGCATTTT

abundance: few
j_gene: TRBJ2-7
d_gene: TRBD1
v_gene: TRBV6-5
CDR3aa: CASSPSGTGSYEQYF
CDR3nt: TGTGCCAGCAGTCCATCCGGGACAGGTTCCTACGAGCAGTACTTC

abundance: once
j_gene: TRBJ2-7
d_gene: .
v_gene: TRBV29-1
CDR3aa: CSGGPSYEQYF
CDR3nt: TGCAGCGGGGGGCCATCCTACGAGCAGTACTTC

abundance: many
j_gene: TRBJ2-5
d_gene: TRBD2
v_gene: TRBV10-3
CDR3aa: CAISESPGLAEGDLETQYF
CDR3nt: TGTGCCATCAGTGAGTCTCCGGGACTAGCGGAGGGGGATTTGGAGACCCAGTACTTC

abundance: many
j_gene: TRBJ2-7
d_gene: .
v_gene: TRBV15
CDR3aa: CATSGIGGYEQYF
CDR3nt: TGTGCCACCAGCGGAATCGGGGGCTACGAGCAGTACTTC

abundance: .
j_gene: TRBJ2-2
d_gene: .
v_gene: TRBV4-1
CDR3aa: CASSHGTLRASAYTGELFF
CDR3nt: TGCGCCAGCAGCCACGGGACTCTGAGGGCAAGCGCATACACCGGGGAGCTGTTTTTT

abundance: .
j_gene: TRBJ1-1
d_gene: TRBD1
v_gene: TRBV10-3
CDR3aa: CARAAGQGDTEAFF
CDR3nt: TGTGCTAGAGCCGCGGGACAGGGCGATACTGAAGCTTTCTTT

abundance: .
j_gene: TRBJ1-6
d_gene: .
v_gene: TRBV11-1
CDR3aa: CASSLSPPLRPGMTTGDSPLHF
CDR3nt: TGTGCCAGCAGCTTATCTCCCCCACTCCGACCAGGGATGACTACCGGGGATTCACCCCTCCACTTT

abundance: .
j_gene: TRBJ1-2
d_gene: .
v_gene: TRBV9
CDR3aa: CASSDPRGSNYGYTF
CDR3nt: TGTGCCAGCAGCGATCCTCGGGGGTCTAACTATGGCTACACCTTC

abundance: .
j_gene: TRBJ2-2
d_gene: .
v_gene: TRBV2
CDR3aa: CASSDTNAGELFF
CDR3nt: TGTGCCAGCAGCGACACAAACGCCGGGGAGCTGTTTTTT

abundance: .
j_gene: TRBJ2-7
d_gene: TRBD1
v_gene: TRBV20-1
CDR3aa: CSAQWTGVPYEQYF
CDR3nt: TGCAGTGCTCAATGGACAGGGGTTCCCTACGAGCAGTACTTC

abundance: many
j_gene: TRBJ2-7
d_gene: .
v_gene: TRBV7-3
CDR3aa: CASSPNGKGEQYF
CDR3nt: TGTGCCAGCAGCCCCAACGGCAAAGGCGAGCAGTACTTC

abundance: .
j_gene: TRBJ2-7
d_gene: .
v_gene: TRBV10-3
CDR3aa: CGISDSRGSSYEQYF
CDR3nt: TGTGGCATCAGCGACTCGCGGGGAAGCTCCTACGAGCAGTACTTC

abundance: many
j_gene: TRBJ1-2
d_gene: TRBD1
v_gene: TRBV2
CDR3aa: CASSVNRGGYGYTF
CDR3nt: TGTGCCAGCAGTGTGAACAGGGGAGGATACGGCTACACCTTC

abundance: many
j_gene: TRBJ1-2
d_gene: .
v_gene: TRBV2
CDR3aa: CASRREGSGYTF
CDR3nt: TGTGCCAGCAGGAGGGAAGGGTCGGGCTACACCTTC

abundance: .
j_gene: TRBJ1-4
d_gene: .
v_gene: TRBV25-1
CDR3aa: CASSFGTENGKLFF
CDR3nt: TGTGCCAGCAGCTTTGGGACGGAGAATGGAAAACTGTTTTTT